Listed below are T cell receptor beta chains from one sample, sequenced in a study of T cells after yellow fever vaccination. TCRdb re-called the 5' RACE reads through MiXCR, storing one row per CDR3 protein. The repertoire holds approximately 610,000 distinct CDR3 sequences, with around a sixth as singletons. This material consisted of PBMCs, taken roughly 5 days after the first yellow fever vaccination. Receptors were obtained from a young man who received the YFV17D yellow fever vaccine. Both conserved end residues are part of each CDR3. The D gene is left open where the match is weak. Clone sizes are given selectively: once, few, many, or a class where the clone is expanded.

clone size	J gene	D gene	V gene	CDR3 DNA	CDR3 protein
.	TRBJ1-1	.	TRBV24-1	TGTGCCACCAGGGGTACAAACACTGAAGCTTTCTTT	CATRGTNTEAFF
.	TRBJ2-7	.	TRBV11-2	TGTGCCAGCAGCTTATTCCTCCGCTCCTACGAGCAGTACTTC	CASSLFLRSYEQYF
few	TRBJ2-1	.	TRBV5-5	TGTGCCAGCAGCTGGGTCCACAATGAGCAGTTCTTC	CASSWVHNEQFF
few	TRBJ2-5	TRBD1	TRBV7-9	TGTGCCAGCAGCTCCCGGGACAGGGGATGGTACCAAGAGACCCAGTACTTC	CASSSRDRGWYQETQYF
.	TRBJ2-7	TRBD2	TRBV12-3/TRBV12-4	TGTGCCAGCAGTTTAGCGGAGGCGGGGGGCGAGCAGTACTTC	CASSLAEAGGEQYF
many	TRBJ1-5	TRBD1	TRBV7-2	TGTGCCAGCAGCTTCGCAGGGGGCGATCAGCCCCAGCATTTT	CASSFAGGDQPQHF
.	TRBJ2-2	.	TRBV10-3	TGTGCCATCAGTGAGTCGAACACCGTGAACACCGGGGAGCTGTTTTTT	CAISESNTVNTGELFF
many	TRBJ2-3	.	TRBV20-1	TGCAGTGCTAGAGAATGGGCTACAGATACGCAGTATTTT	CSAREWATDTQYF
.	TRBJ2-2	.	TRBV7-3	TGTGCCAGCAGCTTCTTGTCGCGGACGAACACCGGGGAGCTGTTTTTT	CASSFLSRTNTGELFF
.	TRBJ2-1	TRBD2	TRBV9	TGTGCCAGCAGCGTCGGGGGGGGGCAGGACTACAATGAGCAGTTCTTC	CASSVGGGQDYNEQFF
.	TRBJ1-1	.	TRBV4-2	TGTGCCAGCAGCCAATATGGGACTGAAGCTTTCTTT	CASSQYGTEAFF
few	TRBJ1-5	.	TRBV4-1	TGCGCCAGCAGCCCTCGAGCAGCCTATAGCAATCAGCCCCAGCATTTT	CASSPRAAYSNQPQHF
many	TRBJ2-2	.	TRBV20-1	TGCAGTGCTAGCCCGGGTGGGGAGCTGTTTTTT	CSASPGGELFF
.	TRBJ2-2	.	TRBV19	TGTGCCAGTAGTGGCGGGATCCTTAACACCGGGGAGCTGTTTTTT	CASSGGILNTGELFF
.	TRBJ1-2	TRBD1	TRBV10-2	TGCGCCAGCAGAAGACAGGGCGAGAGCTATGGCTACACCTTC	CASRRQGESYGYTF
.	TRBJ2-3	.	TRBV2	TGTGCCAGCAGTGAAGAAATCACAGATACGCAGTATTTT	CASSEEITDTQYF
many	TRBJ2-3	TRBD2	TRBV5-1	TGCGCCAGCAGCTTGGCCCTAGCGGGGGGCCTGGATACGCAGTATTTT	CASSLALAGGLDTQYF
once	TRBJ1-1	.	TRBV27	TGTGCCAGCAGTACGTACAGGGACACTGAAGCTTTCTTT	CASSTYRDTEAFF
.	TRBJ1-5	.	TRBV7-2	TGTGCCAGCAGCTTAATGGGTTCGCCCCAGCATTTT	CASSLMGSPQHF
.	TRBJ2-5	TRBD1	TRBV12-3/TRBV12-4	TGTGCCAGCGGAGGACAGGGGCGAGAGACCCAGTACTTC	CASGGQGRETQYF
.	TRBJ2-7	.	TRBV6-2/TRBV6-3	TGTGCCAGCAGGCTGGGCCGGGGAGCCTACGAGCAGTACTTC	CASRLGRGAYEQYF
.	TRBJ2-3	TRBD1	TRBV5-4	TGTGCCAGCAGCAACGGACAGGGGAGCACAGATACGCAGTATTTT	CASSNGQGSTDTQYF
few	TRBJ2-3	TRBD2	TRBV6-2/TRBV6-3	TGTGCCAGCAGTTACGTGGCTAGCGGGGATTTGGCGCAGTATTTT	CASSYVASGDLAQYF
few	TRBJ1-6	TRBD1	TRBV7-3	TGTGCCAGCAGCTTGACAGGGAACAATTCACCCCTCCACTTT	CASSLTGNNSPLHF